These T cell receptor beta chains were read from a single sample in a study of blood T cell repertoires in COVID-19. Sequencing used immunoSEQ multiplex PCR; TCRdb keeps in-frame clones, though not all of them. This sample yields more than 45,000 clones, of which nearly 85% are seen a single time; 8% to 10% belongs to the top ten. What was sequenced was peripheral blood. The source of these receptors is an elderly man in a cohort sampled during active COVID-19. CDR3s include the opening cysteine and the closing phenylalanine or tryptophan. Each record gives: J gene, D gene, V gene, clone size, CDR3 protein, CDR3 DNA. The D gene is left open where the match is weak. Size is omitted from some rows. Given values are once, few, many or a class for expanded clones.

TRBJ1-2 | NA | TRBV19 | NA | CASSILPGYNYGYTF | TGTGCCAGTAGTATCCTGCCAGGGTATAACTATGGCTACACCTTC
TRBJ2-5 | NA | TRBV3-1/TRBV3-2 | NA | CASSSRDIQETQYF | TGTGCCAGCAGCTCCCGGGACATCCAAGAGACCCAGTACTTC
TRBJ1-1 | NA | TRBV6-5 | NA | CAIHSREAGDTEAFF | TGTGCCATCCATTCGAGGGAGGCCGGGGACACTGAAGCTTTCTTT
TRBJ2-5 | NA | TRBV11-3 | NA | CASSQQGGLGETQYF | TGTGCCAGCAGTCAACAGGGGGGGCTGGGAGAGACCCAGTACTTC
TRBJ2-3 | TRBD1 | TRBV10-1 | few | CASSAGQESDTQYF | TGCGCCAGCAGTGCGGGACAGGAGTCAGATACGCAGTATTTT
TRBJ2-1 | TRBD1 | TRBV6-5 | NA | CASSWPGQGLNEQFF | TGTGCCAGCAGTTGGCCGGGACAGGGGCTAAATGAGCAGTTCTTC
TRBJ2-7 | TRBD2 | TRBV7-2 | NA | CASSPGLEVNEQYF | TGTGCCAGCAGCCCGGGACTAGAGGTTAACGAGCAGTACTTC
TRBJ2-3 | NA | TRBV5-8 | NA | CASSAPGKTSTDTQYF | TGTGCCAGCAGCGCCCCAGGGAAAACTAGCACAGATACGCAGTATTTT
TRBJ2-2 | NA | TRBV11-2 | few | CASSLVRTGELFF | TGTGCCAGCAGCTTAGTCAGGACTGGGGAGCTGTTTTTT
TRBJ1-4 | NA | TRBV10-3 | NA | CAISEDGDNNEKLFF | TGTGCCATCAGCGAGGACGGGGACAACAATGAAAAACTGTTTTTT
TRBJ1-1 | NA | TRBV2 | NA | CASTVRVPEAFF | TGTGCCAGCACCGTCAGGGTCCCTGAAGCTTTCTTT
TRBJ2-5 | TRBD2 | TRBV9 | NA | CASSVQAGDQETQYF | TGTGCCAGCAGCGTACAGGCGGGAGACCAAGAGACCCAGTACTTC
TRBJ1-6 | NA | TRBV4-2 | few | CASSQDGNNSPLHF | TGTGCCAGCAGCCAAGACGGGAATAATTCACCCCTCCACTTT
TRBJ2-1 | TRBD2 | TRBV2 | NA | CASSEPLADYNEQFF | TGTGCCAGCAGTGAACCCCTAGCGGATTACAATGAGCAGTTCTTC
TRBJ1-5 | TRBD1 | TRBV11-2 | NA | CASSKTGNSNQPQHF | TGTGCCAGCAGCAAGACAGGGAATAGCAATCAGCCCCAGCATTTT
TRBJ2-2 | NA | TRBV5-1 | few | CASSIDSKPSAGELFF | TGCGCCAGCAGCATAGACAGCAAACCTTCCGCCGGGGAGCTGTTTTTT
TRBJ2-1 | NA | TRBV7-2 | NA | CASSSPWGRGYNEQFF | TGTGCCAGCAGCTCGCCTTGGGGGCGGGGGTACAATGAGCAGTTCTTC
TRBJ1-4 | NA | TRBV4-1 | few | CASSPALGARNEKLFF | TGCGCCAGCAGCCCAGCATTGGGGGCGCGTAATGAAAAACTGTTTTTT
TRBJ2-1 | TRBD1 | TRBV7-9 | NA | CASSRDRGVHNEQFF | TGTGCCAGCAGCCGGGACAGGGGAGTCCACAATGAGCAGTTCTTC
TRBJ2-2 | NA | TRBV4-1 | NA | CASSSTKQGPYGELFF | TGCGCCAGCAGCTCAACGAAACAGGGTCCCTACGGGGAGCTGTTTTTT
TRBJ2-3 | TRBD2 | TRBV28 | NA | CASTLTSGDTDTQYF | TGTGCCAGCACCTTGACTAGCGGGGACACAGATACGCAGTATTTT
TRBJ1-1 | NA | TRBV7-2 | NA | CASSPGAGLNTEAFF | TGTGCCAGCAGCCCTGGAGCAGGGTTGAACACTGAAGCTTTCTTT
TRBJ2-3 | NA | TRBV11-2 | NA | CASRPAGSTLTDTQYF | TGTGCCAGCAGGCCGGCGGGCAGTACTCTTACAGATACGCAGTATTTT
TRBJ2-3 | NA | TRBV28 | NA | CASSLNRAGDTQYF | TGTGCCAGCAGTTTAAACAGGGCGGGAGATACGCAGTATTTT
TRBJ1-2 | NA | TRBV7-2 | once | CASRFQGIDYTF | TGTGCCAGCAGATTCCAGGGAATCGACTACACCTTC
TRBJ1-6 | NA | TRBV9 | NA | CASSPSNGRGSSPLHF | TGTGCCAGCAGCCCAAGCAATGGCAGGGGTTCCTCACCCCTCCACTTT
TRBJ2-7 | NA | TRBV2 | NA | CASSPLGTNYEQYF | TGTGCCAGCTCCCCCCTTGGAACTAACTACGAGCAGTACTTC
TRBJ2-7 | TRBD1 | TRBV28 | NA | CASSLTGGSHEQYF | TGTGCCAGCAGTTTGACAGGGGGCTCCCACGAGCAGTACTTC
TRBJ1-3 | NA | TRBV5-1 | NA | CASRQVASGNLAGNTIYF | TGCGCCAGCAGGCAGGTGGCTTCGGGGAACCTCGCCGGAAACACCATATATTTT
TRBJ2-3 | TRBD2 | TRBV10-2 | NA | CASSDSSGSYLGTQYF | TGCGCCAGCAGTGACTCTAGCGGGAGCTACCTCGGTACGCAGTATTTT
TRBJ2-5 | TRBD2 | TRBV6-5 | NA | CASSRSSGAQETQYF | TGTGCCAGCAGTCGTTCTAGCGGGGCCCAGGAGACCCAGTACTTC
TRBJ2-7 | NA | TRBV11-2 | NA | CASSFTSGDEQYF | TGTGCCAGCAGCTTCACATCAGGGGACGAGCAGTACTTC
TRBJ1-3 | TRBD1 | TRBV9 | NA | CASSPQGALSGNTIYF | TGTGCCAGCAGCCCCCAGGGGGCCCTCTCTGGAAACACCATATATTTT
TRBJ2-1 | NA | TRBV20-1 | medium-sized | CSAINYNEQFF | TGCAGTGCTATAAATTACAATGAGCAGTTCTTC
TRBJ1-2 | NA | TRBV18 | NA | CASSPTQNSGYGYTF | TGTGCCAGCTCACCAACACAGAATTCGGGGTATGGCTACACCTTC
TRBJ2-1 | TRBD2 | TRBV18 | NA | CASSPSGGGYNEQFF | TGTGCCAGCTCTCCCAGCGGGGGGGGATACAATGAGCAGTTCTTC
TRBJ2-1 | NA | TRBV28 | NA | CASSLGTSNEQFF | TGTGCCAGCAGTTTAGGGACAAGCAATGAGCAGTTCTTC